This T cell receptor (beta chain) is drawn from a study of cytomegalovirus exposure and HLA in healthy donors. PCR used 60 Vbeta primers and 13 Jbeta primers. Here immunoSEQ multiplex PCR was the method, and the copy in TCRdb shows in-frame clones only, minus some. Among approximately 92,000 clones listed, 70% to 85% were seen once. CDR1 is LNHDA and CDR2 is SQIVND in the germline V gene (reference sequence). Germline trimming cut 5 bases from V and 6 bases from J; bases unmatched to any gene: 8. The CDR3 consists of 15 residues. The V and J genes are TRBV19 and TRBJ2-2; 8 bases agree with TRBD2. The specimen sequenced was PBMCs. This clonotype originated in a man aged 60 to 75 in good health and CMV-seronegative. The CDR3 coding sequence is TGTGCCAGTAGTCCGGGACTAGATGTCCCCGGGGAGCTGTTTTTT. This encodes CASSPGLDVPGELFF.